What follows are 4 T cell receptor beta chains derived from one specimen sequenced in a study of cytomegalovirus exposure and HLA in healthy donors. The PCR was carried out with 60 Vbeta primers and 13 Jbeta primers. Profiling relied on immunoSEQ multiplex PCR, and the TCRdb table lists in-frame clones only, not all of them. The sample has roughly 100,000 clones, 73% seen once. Sequencing was done on a sample of PBMCs. These receptors all come from a man aged 40-55 years in good health and CMV-seronegative.

As DNA, the CDR3 is TGTGCCAGCAGCTGGACTAAACAGACCCAGTACTTC. This codes for CASSWTKQTQYF. This sequence joins TRBV7-6 and TRBJ2-5; possibly TRBD2 for D (6 bases). The V and J ends lost 4 bases and 6 bases respectively, with 9 bases between them. This CDR3 comprises 12 residues. Germline CDR1 reads SGHVS; CDR2 reads FNYEAQ. The variable domain in full, completed from reference TRBV7-6 and TRBJ2-5, reads GAGVSQSPRYKVTKRGQDVALRCDPISGHVSLYWYRQALGQGPEFLTYFNYEAQQDKSGLPNDRFSAERPEGSISTLTIQRTEQRDSAMYRCASSWTKQTQYFGPGTRLLVL.

The rearrangement uses TRBV7-6 and TRBJ2-5; the D gene is possibly TRBD1 (6 bases). Per germline, CDR1 SGHVS and CDR2 FNYEAQ. V gave up 10 bases and J gave up 6 bases, with 27 bases separating them. This CDR3 is built from 16 residues. The CDR3 DNA follows: TGTGCCACCGCCCAGCTAGCCGGGACAAACCCGAAGACCCAGTACTTC. This encodes CATAQLAGTNPKTQYF.

The CDR3, as DNA: TGTGCCAGCAGCCTTGGGACAGCCCAAGAGACCCAGTACTTC. Translation gives CASSLGTAQETQYF. The chain joins TRBV6-6 to TRBJ2-5; TRBD1 matches at 7 bases. CDR1 is MNHNY, CDR2 SVGAGI, per germline (reference sequence). This CDR3 contains 14 residues. With 6 bases clipped from V and 1 base from J, the junction kept 5 bases outside the gene matches.

The V call is TRBV5-1, the J call TRBJ2-7; 9 bases line up with TRBD1. J lost 2 bases, V lost 4 bases, and 10 bases had no gene match. Per germline, CDR1 SGHRS and CDR2 YFSETQ. There are 16 residues in the CDR3. The DNA for the CDR3 is TGCGCCAGCAGCGCGGGGCCGGGACAGGGAGCCTACGAGCAGTACTTC. It yields the protein CASSAGPGQGAYEQYF.